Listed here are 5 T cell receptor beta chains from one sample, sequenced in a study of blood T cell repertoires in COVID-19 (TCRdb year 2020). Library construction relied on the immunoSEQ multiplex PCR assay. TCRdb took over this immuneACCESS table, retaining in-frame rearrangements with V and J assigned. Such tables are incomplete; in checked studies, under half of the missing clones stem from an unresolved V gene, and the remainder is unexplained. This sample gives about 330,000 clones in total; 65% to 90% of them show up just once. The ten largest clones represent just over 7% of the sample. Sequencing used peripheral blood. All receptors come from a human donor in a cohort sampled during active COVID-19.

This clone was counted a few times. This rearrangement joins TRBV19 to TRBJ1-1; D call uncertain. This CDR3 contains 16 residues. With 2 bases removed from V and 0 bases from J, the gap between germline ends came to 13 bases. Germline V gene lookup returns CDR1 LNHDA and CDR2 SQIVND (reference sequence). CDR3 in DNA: TGTGCCAGTAGTATAAGGCAGGTGTCCATGAACACTGAAGCTTTCTTT. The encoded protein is CASSIRQVSMNTEAFF.

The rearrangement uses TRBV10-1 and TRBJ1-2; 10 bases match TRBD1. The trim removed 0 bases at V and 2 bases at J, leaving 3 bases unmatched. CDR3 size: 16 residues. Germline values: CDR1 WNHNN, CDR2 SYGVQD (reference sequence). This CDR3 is CASSESPGQGNYGYTF. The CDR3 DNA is TGCGCCAGCAGTGAGTCACCGGGACAGGGGAACTATGGCTACACCTTC.

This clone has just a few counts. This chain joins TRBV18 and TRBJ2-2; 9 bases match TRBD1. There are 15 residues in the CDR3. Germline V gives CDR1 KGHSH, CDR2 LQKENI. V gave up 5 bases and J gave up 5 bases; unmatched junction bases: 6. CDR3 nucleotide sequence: TGTGCCAGCTCATCGAGGACAGGGGCTACCGGGGAGCTGTTTTTT. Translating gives CASSSRTGATGELFF. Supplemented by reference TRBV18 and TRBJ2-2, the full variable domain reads NAGVMQNPRHLVRRRGQEARLRCSPMKGHSHVYWYRQLPEEGLKFMVYLQKENIIDESGMPKERFSAEFPKEGPSILRIQQVVRGDSAAYFCASSSRTGATGELFFGEGSRLTVL.

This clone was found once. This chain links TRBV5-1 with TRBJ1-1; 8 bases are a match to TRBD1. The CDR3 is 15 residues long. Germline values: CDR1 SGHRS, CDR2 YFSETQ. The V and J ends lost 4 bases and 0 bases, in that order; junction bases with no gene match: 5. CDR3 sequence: CASSGGQGLNTEAFF. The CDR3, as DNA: TGCGCCAGCAGCGGAGGACAGGGACTGAACACTGAAGCTTTCTTT.

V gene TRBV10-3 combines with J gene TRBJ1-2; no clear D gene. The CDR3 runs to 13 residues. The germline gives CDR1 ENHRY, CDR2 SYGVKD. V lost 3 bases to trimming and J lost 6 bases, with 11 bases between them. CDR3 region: CAISDDSPHGYTF. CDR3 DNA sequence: TGTGCCATCAGTGACGACTCGCCTCATGGCTACACCTTC.